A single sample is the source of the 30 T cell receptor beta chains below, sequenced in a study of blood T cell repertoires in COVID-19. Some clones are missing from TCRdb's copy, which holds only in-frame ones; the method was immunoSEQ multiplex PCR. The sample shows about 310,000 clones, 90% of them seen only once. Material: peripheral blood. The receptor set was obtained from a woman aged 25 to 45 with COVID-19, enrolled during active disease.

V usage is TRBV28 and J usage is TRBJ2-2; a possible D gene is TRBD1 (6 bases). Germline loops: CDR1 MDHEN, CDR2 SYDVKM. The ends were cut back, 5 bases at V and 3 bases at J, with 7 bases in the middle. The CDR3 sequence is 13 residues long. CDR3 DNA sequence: TGTGCCAGCAGTGGGACATACACCGGGGAGCTGTTTTTT. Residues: CASSGTYTGELFF. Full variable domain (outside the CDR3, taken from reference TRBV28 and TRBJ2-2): DVKVTQSSRYLVKRTGEKVFLECVQDMDHENMFWYRQDPGLGLRLIYFSYDVKMKEKGDIPEGYSVSREKKERFSLILESASTNQTSMYLCASSGTYTGELFFGEGSRLTVL.

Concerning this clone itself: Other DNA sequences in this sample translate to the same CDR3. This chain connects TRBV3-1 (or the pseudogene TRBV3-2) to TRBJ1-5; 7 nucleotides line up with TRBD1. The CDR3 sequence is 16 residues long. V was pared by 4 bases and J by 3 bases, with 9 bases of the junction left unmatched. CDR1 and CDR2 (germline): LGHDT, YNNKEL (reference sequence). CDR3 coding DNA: TGTGCCAGCAGCCGAGGACAGGTTGGTTTCAATCAGCCCCAGCATTTT. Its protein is CASSRGQVGFNQPQHF.

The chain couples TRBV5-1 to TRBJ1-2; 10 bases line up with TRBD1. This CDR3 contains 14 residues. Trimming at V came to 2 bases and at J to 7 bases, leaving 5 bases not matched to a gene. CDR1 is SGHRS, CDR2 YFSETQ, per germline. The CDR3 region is CASSFGTGESGYTF. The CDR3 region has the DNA TGCGCCAGCAGCTTCGGGACAGGGGAATCTGGCTACACCTTC. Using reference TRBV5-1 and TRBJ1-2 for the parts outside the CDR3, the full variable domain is KAGVTQTPRYLIKTRGQQVTLSCSPISGHRSVSWYQQTPGQGLQFLFEYFSETQRNKGNFPGRFSGRQFSNSRSEMNVSTLELGDSALYLCASSFGTGESGYTFGSGTRLTVV.

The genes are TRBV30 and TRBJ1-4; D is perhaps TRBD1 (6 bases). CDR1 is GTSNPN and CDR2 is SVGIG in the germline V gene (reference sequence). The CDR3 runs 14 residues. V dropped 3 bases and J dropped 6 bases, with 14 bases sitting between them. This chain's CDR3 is CAWRRLGGHEKLFF. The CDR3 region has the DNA TGTGCCTGGAGAAGGTTAGGGGGACATGAAAAACTGTTTTTT.

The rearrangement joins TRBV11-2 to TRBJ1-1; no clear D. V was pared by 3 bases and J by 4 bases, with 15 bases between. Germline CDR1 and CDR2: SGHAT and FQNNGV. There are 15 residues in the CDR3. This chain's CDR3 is CASSFLYGRITEAFF. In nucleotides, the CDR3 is TGTGCCAGCAGCTTTTTGTACGGCAGGATCACTGAAGCTTTCTTT.

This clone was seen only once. CDR3 bases: TGTGCCAGCAGCTGGGCGGCCGGGAGATCGTATGGCTACACCTTC. As protein: CASSWAAGRSYGYTF. The chain uses TRBV5-5 and TRBJ1-2; D unclear. The V and J ends lost 3 bases and 5 bases respectively, with 17 bases between them. The CDR3 spans 15 residues. From germline, CDR1 is SGHKS and CDR2 YYEKEE (reference sequence). Full variable domain (rest looked up from reference TRBV5-5 and TRBJ1-2): DAGVTQSPTHLIKTRGQQVTLRCSPISGHKSVSWYQQVLGQGPQFIFQYYEKEERGRGNFPDRFSARQFPNYSSELNVNALLLGDSALYLCASSWAAGRSYGYTFGSGTRLTVV.

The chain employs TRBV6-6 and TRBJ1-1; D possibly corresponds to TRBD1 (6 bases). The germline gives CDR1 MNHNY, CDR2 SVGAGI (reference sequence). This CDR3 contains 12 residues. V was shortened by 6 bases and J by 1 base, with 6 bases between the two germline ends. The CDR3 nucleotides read TGTGCCAGCAGACAGGGGAACACTGAAGCTTTCTTT. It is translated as CASRQGNTEAFF.

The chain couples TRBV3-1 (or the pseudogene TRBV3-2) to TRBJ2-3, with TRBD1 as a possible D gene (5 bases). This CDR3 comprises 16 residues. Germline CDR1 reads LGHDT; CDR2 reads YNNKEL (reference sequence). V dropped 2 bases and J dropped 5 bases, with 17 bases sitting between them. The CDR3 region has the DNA TGTGCCAGCAGCCAACCTCCGGGCCAAAGGGGAGATACGCAGTATTTT. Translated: CASSQPPGQRGDTQYF.

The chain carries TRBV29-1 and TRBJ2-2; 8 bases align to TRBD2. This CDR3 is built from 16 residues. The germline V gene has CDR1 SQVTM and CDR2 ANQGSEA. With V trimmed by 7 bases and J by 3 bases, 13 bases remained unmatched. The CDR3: CSALRGGMIDTGELFF. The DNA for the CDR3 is TGCAGCGCCCTTCGGGGGGGTATGATTGACACCGGGGAGCTGTTTTTT.

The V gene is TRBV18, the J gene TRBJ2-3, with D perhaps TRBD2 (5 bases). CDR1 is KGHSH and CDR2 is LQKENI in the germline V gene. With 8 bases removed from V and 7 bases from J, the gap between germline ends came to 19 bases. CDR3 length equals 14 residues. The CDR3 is CASRSDLASNTQYF. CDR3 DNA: TGTGCCAGCCGCTCCGATCTAGCATCAAATACGCAGTATTTT.

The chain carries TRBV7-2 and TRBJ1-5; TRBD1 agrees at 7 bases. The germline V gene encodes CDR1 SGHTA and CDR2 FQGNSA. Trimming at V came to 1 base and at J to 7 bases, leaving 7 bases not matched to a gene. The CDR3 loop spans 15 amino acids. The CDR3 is CASSLEGAQGQPQHF. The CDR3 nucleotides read TGTGCCAGCAGCTTAGAGGGGGCGCAGGGACAGCCCCAGCATTTT.

CDR3 protein: CATSDSNGRADNEQFF. Written as DNA, the CDR3 is TGTGCCACCAGTGATTCCAACGGGAGGGCAGACAATGAGCAGTTCTTC. V and J are TRBV24-1 and TRBJ2-1, with 8 bases aligning to TRBD2. In germline, CDR1 is KGHDR, CDR2 SFDVKD. This CDR3 spans 16 amino acids. J lost 5 bases, V lost 2 bases, and 7 bases had no gene match.

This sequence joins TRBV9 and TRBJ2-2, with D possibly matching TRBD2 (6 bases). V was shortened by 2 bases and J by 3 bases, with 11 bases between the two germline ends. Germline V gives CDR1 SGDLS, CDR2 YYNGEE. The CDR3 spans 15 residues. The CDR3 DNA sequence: TGTGCCAGCAGCGTTGAGGGGACTGACACCGGGGAGCTGTTTTTT. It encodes CASSVEGTDTGELFF.

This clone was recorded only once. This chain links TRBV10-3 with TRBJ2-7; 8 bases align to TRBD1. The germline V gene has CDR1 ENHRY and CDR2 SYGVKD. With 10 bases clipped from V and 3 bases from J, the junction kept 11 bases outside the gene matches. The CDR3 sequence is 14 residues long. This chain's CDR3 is CATKPGQAYYEQYF. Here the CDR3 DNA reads TGTGCCACCAAACCGGGACAGGCTTACTACGAGCAGTACTTC.

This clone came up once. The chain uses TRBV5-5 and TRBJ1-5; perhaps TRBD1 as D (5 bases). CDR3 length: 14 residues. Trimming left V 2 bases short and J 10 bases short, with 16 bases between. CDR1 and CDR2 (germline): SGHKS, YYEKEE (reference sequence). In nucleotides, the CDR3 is TGTGCCAGCAGCTTCGATCAAGGGGCATACCCCCAGCATTTT. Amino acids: CASSFDQGAYPQHF.

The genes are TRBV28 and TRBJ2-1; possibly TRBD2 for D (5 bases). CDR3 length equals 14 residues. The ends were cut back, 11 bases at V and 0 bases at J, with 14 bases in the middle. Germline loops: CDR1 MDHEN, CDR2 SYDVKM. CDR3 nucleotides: TGTGCCTGCCGTGGAGGCAGCTCCTACAATGAGCAGTTCTTC. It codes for CACRGGSSYNEQFF. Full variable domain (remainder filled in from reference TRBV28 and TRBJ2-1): DVKVTQSSRYLVKRTGEKVFLECVQDMDHENMFWYRQDPGLGLRLIYFSYDVKMKEKGDIPEGYSVSREKKERFSLILESASTNQTSMYLCACRGGSSYNEQFFGPGTRLTVL.

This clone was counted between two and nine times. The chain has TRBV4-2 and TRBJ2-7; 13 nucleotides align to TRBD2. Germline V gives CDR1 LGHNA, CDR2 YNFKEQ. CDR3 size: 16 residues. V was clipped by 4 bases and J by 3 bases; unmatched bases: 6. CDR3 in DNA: TGTGCCAGCAGCCGTGAACTAGCGGGAGGGATCTACGAGCAGTACTTC. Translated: CASSRELAGGIYEQYF.

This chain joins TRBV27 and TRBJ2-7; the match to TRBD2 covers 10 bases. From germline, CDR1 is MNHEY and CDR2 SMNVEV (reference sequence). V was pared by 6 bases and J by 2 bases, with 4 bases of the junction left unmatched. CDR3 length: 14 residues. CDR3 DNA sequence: TGTGCCAGCAGACCACTAGCGGGAACCTACGAGCAGTACTTC. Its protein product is CASRPLAGTYEQYF.

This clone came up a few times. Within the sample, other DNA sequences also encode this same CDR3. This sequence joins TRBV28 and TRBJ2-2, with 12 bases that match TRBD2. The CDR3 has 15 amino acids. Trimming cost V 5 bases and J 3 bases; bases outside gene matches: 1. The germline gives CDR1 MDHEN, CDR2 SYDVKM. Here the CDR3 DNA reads TGTGCCAGCAGTCCTAGCGGGAGGGACACCGGGGAGCTGTTTTTT. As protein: CASSPSGRDTGELFF.

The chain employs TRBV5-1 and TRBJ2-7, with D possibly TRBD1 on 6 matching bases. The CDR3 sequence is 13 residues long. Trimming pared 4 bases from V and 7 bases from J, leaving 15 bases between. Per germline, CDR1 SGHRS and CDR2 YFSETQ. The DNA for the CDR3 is TGCGCCAGCAGCCCCTTTGAGCAGGGGGAGCAGTACTTC. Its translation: CASSPFEQGEQYF. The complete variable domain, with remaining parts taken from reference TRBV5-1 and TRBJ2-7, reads KAGVTQTPRYLIKTRGQQVTLSCSPISGHRSVSWYQQTPGQGLQFLFEYFSETQRNKGNFPGRFSGRQFSNSRSEMNVSTLELGDSALYLCASSPFEQGEQYFGPGTRLTVT.

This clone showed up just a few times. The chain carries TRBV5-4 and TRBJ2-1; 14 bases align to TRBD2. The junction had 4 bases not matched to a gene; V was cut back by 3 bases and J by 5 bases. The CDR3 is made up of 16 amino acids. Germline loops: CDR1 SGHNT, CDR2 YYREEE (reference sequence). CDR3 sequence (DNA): TGTGCCAGCAGCTCGGGACTAGCGGGGGCCAACAATGAGCAGTTCTTC. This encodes CASSSGLAGANNEQFF.

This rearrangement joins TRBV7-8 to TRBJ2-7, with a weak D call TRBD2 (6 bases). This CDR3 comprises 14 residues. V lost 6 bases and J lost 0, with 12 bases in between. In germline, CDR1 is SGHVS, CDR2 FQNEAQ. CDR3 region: CASRQVGSSYEQYF. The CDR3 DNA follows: TGTGCCAGCAGGCAAGTCGGGAGCTCCTACGAGCAGTACTTC.

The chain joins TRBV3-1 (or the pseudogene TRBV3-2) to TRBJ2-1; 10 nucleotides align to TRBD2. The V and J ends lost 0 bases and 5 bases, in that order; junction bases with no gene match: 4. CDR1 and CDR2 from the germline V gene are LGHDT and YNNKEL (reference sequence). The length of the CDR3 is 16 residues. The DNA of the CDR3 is TGTGCCAGCAGCCAAGATCTAGCGGGAGTACACAATGAGCAGTTCTTC. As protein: CASSQDLAGVHNEQFF.

The CDR3 region has the DNA TGTGCCAGCAGTTTGCGAGAGGCCGGGGAGCTGTTTTTT. Its protein is CASSLREAGELFF. The V call is TRBV12-3 or TRBV12-4, the J call TRBJ2-2; no clear D gene. This CDR3 region has 13 residues. V lost 3 bases and J lost 6, with 8 bases in between.

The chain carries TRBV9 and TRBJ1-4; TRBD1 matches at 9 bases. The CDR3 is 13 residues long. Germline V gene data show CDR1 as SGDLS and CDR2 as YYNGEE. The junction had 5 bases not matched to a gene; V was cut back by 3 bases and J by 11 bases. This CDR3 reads CASSARDRDKLFF. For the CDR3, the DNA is TGTGCCAGCAGCGCCCGGGACAGGGATAAACTGTTTTTT.

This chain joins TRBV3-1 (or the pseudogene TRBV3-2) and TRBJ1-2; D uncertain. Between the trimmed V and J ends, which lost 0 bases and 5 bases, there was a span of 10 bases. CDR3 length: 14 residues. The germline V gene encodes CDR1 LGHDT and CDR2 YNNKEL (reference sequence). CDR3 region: CASSQDIGGYGYTF. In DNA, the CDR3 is TGTGCCAGCAGCCAAGATATCGGCGGGTATGGCTACACCTTC.

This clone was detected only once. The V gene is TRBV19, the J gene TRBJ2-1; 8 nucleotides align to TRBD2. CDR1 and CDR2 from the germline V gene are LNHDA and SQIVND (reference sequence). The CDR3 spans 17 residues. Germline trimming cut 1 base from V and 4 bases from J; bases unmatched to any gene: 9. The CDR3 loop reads CASSIVRGGAVYNEQFF. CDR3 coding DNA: TGTGCCAGTAGTATAGTTCGGGGGGGGGCCGTATACAATGAGCAGTTCTTC. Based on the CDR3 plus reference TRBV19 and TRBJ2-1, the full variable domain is DGGITQSPKYLFRKEGQNVTLSCEQNLNHDAMYWYRQDPGQGLRLIYYSQIVNDFQKGDIAEGYSVSREKKESFPLTVTSAQKNPTAFYLCASSIVRGGAVYNEQFFGPGTRLTVL.

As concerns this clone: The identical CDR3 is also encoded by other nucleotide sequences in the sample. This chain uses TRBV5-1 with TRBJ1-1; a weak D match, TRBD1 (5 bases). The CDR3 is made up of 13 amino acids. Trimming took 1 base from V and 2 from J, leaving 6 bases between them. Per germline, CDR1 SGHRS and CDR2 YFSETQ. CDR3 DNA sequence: TGCGCCAGCAGCTTGCAGGGTAACACTGAAGCTTTCTTT. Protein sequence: CASSLQGNTEAFF.

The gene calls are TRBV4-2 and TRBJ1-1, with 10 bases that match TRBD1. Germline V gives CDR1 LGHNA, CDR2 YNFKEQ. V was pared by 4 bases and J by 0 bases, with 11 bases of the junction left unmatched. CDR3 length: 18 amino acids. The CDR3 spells CASSPSGTGDFMNTEAFF. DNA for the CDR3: TGTGCCAGCAGCCCTTCCGGGACAGGGGATTTCATGAACACTGAAGCTTTCTTT.

The CDR3 nucleotides are TGTGCCACCAGCACCAGCCGACAGGGATTAAATGAAAAACTGTTTTTT. It yields the protein CATSTSRQGLNEKLFF. V is TRBV15 and J is TRBJ1-4, with 7 positions matching TRBD1. The germline V gene encodes CDR1 LNHNV and CDR2 YYDKDF (reference sequence). The length of the CDR3 is 16 residues. The junction had 10 bases not matched to a gene; V was cut back by 4 bases and J by 5 bases.